This T cell receptor (beta chain) was captured by sequencing in a study of early stage breast cancer tumors. Whole-study context: ER+/PR+/HER2- status applied to about 70% of the 16 invasive breast tumors. Points from the study as a whole: Commonly generated sequences made up most enriched TCRB sequences shared between patients. Compared with adjacent normal breast tissue, tumors showed about 2.5-fold greater T cell density and higher clonality.

In the case of this clone: The antigen remains undetermined.

CDR1 SEHNR and CDR2 FQNEAQ come from the germline V gene (reference sequence). Trimming removed 5 bases from V and 8 bases from J; junction bases left unmatched: 3. This CDR3 has 15 amino acids. Each sample had two DNA replicates, approximately 0.52 ug blood or 1.5 ug tissue. Assay: immunoSEQ multiplex PCR; the TCRdb copy retains only in-frame clones and omits some. The sample has about 8,000 clones, roughly 65% seen once; the top ten hold 6% to 7.5%. The genes are TRBV7-9 and TRBJ2-1, with 16 bases lining up with TRBD2. The receptor was isolated from a person aged 70 to 79 with breast cancer. Sample: breast tumor tissue. CDR3 residues: CASSAGTSGGDEQFF. The CDR3 DNA is TGTGCCAGCAGCGCCGGGACTAGCGGGGGGGATGAGCAGTTCTTC.